The present T cell receptor beta chain was sequenced within a study of beta chain features in type 1 diabetes. There are 14 residues in the CDR3. Germline V gives CDR1 SNHLY, CDR2 FYNNEI. The ends were cut back, 3 bases at V and 1 base at J, with 8 bases in the middle. cDNA synthesis used the whole RNA isolate, giving expressed TCRB sequences. Reads from naive, central memory and regulatory T cell samples averaged about 3.57 million. This table comes from immunoSEQ multiplex PCR, and its TCRdb copy is limited to in-frame clones, with some not included. The repertoire includes some 300,000 clones, 8% of them detected once, and 0.9% to 1.2% sits in the top ten.

Sequencing used central memory CD4+ T cells from blood. This receptor was taken from a young woman in good health. This chain links TRBV2 with TRBJ2-3; D might be TRBD2 (5 bases). The CDR3 coding sequence is TGTGCCAGCAGTGATGGTAGCGGCACAGATACGCAGTATTTT. Translating it yields CASSDGSGTDTQYF.